The TCR beta chain under discussion was sequenced for a study of OX40 agonist ivuxolimab in advanced cancers. Study-wide context: The dose-escalation cohort was over 65% male, with a mean age of about 56 years, ranging roughly 20 to 90. Three patients, one with hepatocellular carcinoma and two with cutaneous melanoma, achieved partial responses. Study conclusions and caveats: Among the nonresponders, some also had low normalized T-cell clonal expansion.

Here immunoSEQ multiplex PCR was the method, and the copy in TCRdb shows in-frame clones only, minus some. The data contain roughly 150,000 clones, 85% to 95% of them singletons. CDR1 SGHAT and CDR2 FQNNGV come from the germline V gene. The V end lost 5 bases, the J end lost 5 bases, and 9 bases lay between the germline ends. The CDR3 is made up of 12 amino acids. Of note for this clone: Its antigen is not known.

The chain uses TRBV11-2 and TRBJ1-2; D may be TRBD1 (5 bases). The specimen was CD4+ or CD8+ T cells sorted from blood, collected in a trial of the OX40 agonist ivuxolimab. The TCR sequence derives from an adult with an advanced solid tumor such as melanoma, head and neck, liver or kidney cancer. The CDR3 region has the DNA TGTGCCAGCAGCCCCAGGGATTATGGCTACACCTTC. Amino acid sequence: CASSPRDYGYTF.